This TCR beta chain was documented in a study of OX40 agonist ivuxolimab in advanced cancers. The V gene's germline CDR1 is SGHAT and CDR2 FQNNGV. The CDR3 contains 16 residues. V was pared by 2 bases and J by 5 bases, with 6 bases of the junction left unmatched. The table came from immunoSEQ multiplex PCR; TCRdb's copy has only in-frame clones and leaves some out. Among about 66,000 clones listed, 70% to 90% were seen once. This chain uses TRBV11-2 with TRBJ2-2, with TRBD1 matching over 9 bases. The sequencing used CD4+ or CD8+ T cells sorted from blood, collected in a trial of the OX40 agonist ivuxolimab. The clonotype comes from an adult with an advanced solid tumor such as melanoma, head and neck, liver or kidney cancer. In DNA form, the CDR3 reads TGTGCCAGCAGCTTAATGGGACAGGGCTGGACCGGGGAGCTGTTTTTT. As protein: CASSLMGQGWTGELFF.